This TCR beta chain was recorded in a study of blood T cells in healthy people across ages. With 2 bases removed from V and 5 bases from J, the gap between germline ends came to 12 bases. CDR1 LNHDA and CDR2 SQIVND come from the germline V gene (reference sequence). The CDR3 totals 14 residues. Then a second PCR, running roughly 7 to 12 cycles, was carried out with a sample-barcoded 5' primer and a J-beta primer mix. TCRdb ran MiXCR on the 5' RACE reads and lists one entry per CDR3 protein. The repertoire holds 550,000 to 600,000 distinct CDR3 sequences, with 25% to 30% as singletons. General study results and limits: Comparison with aged donors showed that long-lived donors had more naive CD4+ cells and higher diversity. Across the age range, TCR beta diversity per million T cells fell in a roughly linear way.

Worth noting for this clonotype: Its specificity is not known.

Sequences were obtained from blood. The rearrangement links TRBV19 to TRBJ2-5; D call uncertain. This receptor was obtained from a woman in her 70s in good health. The CDR3 bases are TGTGCCAGTAGTATATACAGCGCAAGGGAGACCCAGTACTTC. Its translation is CASSIYSARETQYF.